Listed here is a single T cell receptor beta chain. Germline V CDR1 and CDR2: SNHLY, FYNNEI. V lost 6 bases to trimming and J lost 11 bases, with 19 bases between them. The CDR3 is made up of 14 amino acids. Libraries were prepared by immunoSEQ multiplex PCR; TCRdb keeps only in-frame clonotypes and omits some of them. In the table there are 300,000 to 350,000 clones, almost 90% of which are singletons. Seattle's cohort entered during active infection and was followed longitudinally. The data were obtained in a study of blood T cell repertoires in COVID-19. Study information: The cDNA or gDNA used as material had been derived from T cells, B-cell-depleted T cells, or PBMCs.

Sequencing was performed on peripheral blood. The V and J genes are TRBV2 and TRBJ1-4; D is possibly TRBD1 (6 bases). This receptor was obtained from a woman between 65 and 79 years old with COVID-19, enrolled during active disease. CDR3: CASRGGPGVEKLFF. The CDR3 DNA follows: TGTGCCAGCAGGGGGGGGCCAGGGGTGGAGAAACTGTTTTTT.